This T cell receptor beta chain was identified in a study of T-cell reconstitution after alpha-beta-depleted transplantation in children. Broader study findings: Several hundred graft clones that had expanded were reportedly the source of alpha-beta T cells about two months after transplant. Newly produced T cells mostly accounted for T-cell counts and diversity one year post-transplant. The high TCRbeta diversity at day 60 in some patients came from surviving recipient T cells and thymic progenitors.

In regard to this clonotype: Its cognate antigen is unknown.

Unique molecular identifiers were incorporated during preparation of the TCRbeta library. TCRdb re-called the PCR reads with MiXCR, one entry per CDR3 protein. The table shows about 980,000 distinct CDR3 sequences, with about 29% occurring only once. CDR1 MNHEY and CDR2 SVGAGI come from the germline V gene. This CDR3 region has 14 residues. V shed 6 bases and J 1 base; nucleotides not matched to a gene: 5. This TCR derives from a boy in the first two years of life who had a stem cell transplant for SCID, so the T cells may come from the graft donor. The sequenced sample was PBMCs, mostly from graft donor cells, obtained 360 days after TCRalphabeta/CD19-depleted stem cell transplant. V and J are TRBV6-5 and TRBJ1-1; 7 nucleotides align to TRBD1. CDR3: CASRRDSPNTEAFF. As DNA, the CDR3 is TGTGCCAGCAGGCGGGACAGCCCGAACACTGAAGCTTTCTTT.